Listed here are 16 T cell receptor beta chains from one sample, sequenced in a study of cytomegalovirus exposure and HLA in healthy donors. PCR employed 60 Vbeta and 13 Jbeta primers. Sequencing used immunoSEQ multiplex PCR; TCRdb keeps in-frame clones, though not all of them. The sample consists of roughly 180,000 clones, about 9% of them appearing once. The sequencing sample was made of PBMCs. The receptor source for this set is a young woman in good health and CMV-seropositive.

This clone showed up just a few times. The rearrangement uses TRBV7-9 and TRBJ1-2; 10 bases match TRBD1. Germline lookup yields CDR1 SEHNR and CDR2 FQNEAQ (reference sequence). The CDR3 length is 16 residues. The ends lost 5 bases at V and 4 bases at J; junction bases unmatched: 10. CDR3 in amino acids: CASSLDRQGAGYGYTF. CDR3 sequence (DNA): TGTGCCAGCAGCCTCGATCGACAGGGGGCTGGCTATGGCTACACCTTC.

The J gene is TRBJ1-5, the V gene TRBV6-1; D uncertain. The V end lost 5 bases, the J end lost 7 bases, and 6 bases lay between the germline ends. The CDR3 contains 11 residues. Germline V CDR1 and CDR2: MNHNS, SASEGT. For the CDR3, the DNA is TGTGCCAGCAGTTTAATCCAGCCCCAGCATTTT. It translates to CASSLIQPQHF.

This clone was seen only a few times. The V gene is TRBV5-8, the J gene TRBJ1-1; unclear D gene. Trimming stripped 2 bases from V and 9 bases from J, with 17 bases between. The germline CDR1 and CDR2 sequences are SGHTS and YDEGEE. The CDR3 is 14 amino acids. This CDR3 reads CASSLGPPGLKAFF. In nucleotides, the CDR3 is TGTGCCAGCAGCTTAGGCCCCCCGGGGTTGAAAGCTTTCTTT.

This clone was counted a few times. V is TRBV6-1 and J is TRBJ2-5; weak D call: TRBD1 (6 bases). The CDR3 consists of 15 residues. Germline CDR1 and CDR2: MNHNS and SASEGT. V lost 4 bases and J lost 1, with 13 bases in between. The CDR3: CASSVNTGFQETQYF. The CDR3, as DNA: TGTGCCAGCAGTGTCAACACAGGGTTCCAAGAGACCCAGTACTTC.

The chain carries TRBV4-1 and TRBJ2-3; no firm D call. The V gene lost 5 bases and the J gene lost 4 bases, with 10 bases spanning the gap. Germline V lookup: CDR1 MGHRA, CDR2 YSYEKL. CDR3 size: 13 residues. The CDR3 sequence: CASSTQPPDTQYF. The CDR3 DNA reads TGCGCCAGCAGCACACAACCACCAGATACGCAGTATTTT.

This clone turned up a few times. The rearrangement joins TRBV27 to TRBJ2-3; weak D call: TRBD2 (5 bases). Germline V gene sequence: CDR1 MNHEY, CDR2 SMNVEV (reference sequence). The V end lost 3 bases, the J end lost 3 bases, and 16 bases lay between the germline ends. CDR3 length equals 16 residues. DNA of the CDR3: TGTGCCAGCAGTTTTCTCGGGGTTGGAGAGACAGATACGCAGTATTTT. Its protein product is CASSFLGVGETDTQYF.

This clone has only a few counts. The chain employs TRBV5-1 and TRBJ2-7, with a tentative D call TRBD1 (7 bases). V was cut by 4 bases and J by 3 bases, with 17 bases left in between. This CDR3 comprises 15 residues. CDR1 and CDR2 from the germline V gene are SGHRS and YFSETQ. CDR3 sequence: CASSTGDPGVYEQYF. The CDR3, as DNA: TGCGCCAGCAGCACAGGGGACCCGGGGGTCTACGAGCAGTACTTC.

This clone appeared a few times. The chain joins TRBV6-4 to TRBJ2-3, with unresolved D. Trimming left V 2 bases short and J 1 base short, with 10 bases between. Germline CDR1 is MRHNA and CDR2 is SNTAGT. The CDR3 is 15 amino acids. CDR3 DNA sequence: TGTGCCAGCAGTGACAGCAGGCTCGGCACAGATACGCAGTATTTT. It codes for CASSDSRLGTDTQYF.

The chain combines TRBV5-6 with TRBJ2-6, with D possibly being TRBD2 (7 bases). Germline V CDR1 and CDR2: SGHDT, YYEEEE. The CDR3 contains 19 residues. Trimming stripped 3 bases from V and 0 bases from J, with 19 bases between. In nucleotides, the CDR3 is TGTGCCAGCAGCTCCCTAGGACAGCGGGACACCTCTGGGGCCAACGTCCTGACTTTC. It specifies CASSSLGQRDTSGANVLTF.

V and J are TRBV11-2 and TRBJ1-3, with D hard to call. Germline CDR1 SGHAT, CDR2 FQNNGV. The V gene lost 6 bases and the J gene lost 5 bases, with 8 bases spanning the gap. CDR3 length: 12 amino acids. The CDR3 nucleotides are TGTGCCAGCAGTATAGTACGAAACACCATATATTTT. It is translated as CASSIVRNTIYF.

This clone was found a few times. The chain links TRBV5-1 to TRBJ2-3; a possible D gene is TRBD2 (5 bases). Germline V lookup: CDR1 SGHRS, CDR2 YFSETQ. V lost 0 bases and J 1 base, leaving 21 bases between the germline ends. This CDR3 has 19 amino acids. CDR3 residues: CASSLEVSVNPGGTDTQYF. CDR3 DNA sequence: TGCGCCAGCAGCTTGGAAGTCTCTGTCAATCCCGGGGGCACAGATACGCAGTATTTT.

The rearrangement links TRBV7-8 to TRBJ2-6, with D tentatively TRBD2 (6 bases). The V end was cut by 1 base, the J end by 0 bases, with 13 bases between. Germline CDR1 is SGHVS and CDR2 is FQNEAQ. The CDR3 has 18 amino acids. Here the CDR3 reads CASSLGVGGLSGANVLTF. The CDR3 DNA sequence: TGTGCCAGCAGCTTAGGGGTGGGAGGACTCTCTGGGGCCAACGTCCTGACTTTC.

This clone was observed a handful of times. The chain is built from TRBV5-1 and TRBJ2-7; 7 positions agree with TRBD2. Germline loops: CDR1 SGHRS, CDR2 YFSETQ. The CDR3 spans 15 residues. The J segment lost 2 bases and the V segment lost 4 bases, leaving 9 bases of the junction unmatched. The CDR3 sequence is CASSPPASGPYEQYF. CDR3 nucleotides: TGCGCCAGCAGCCCCCCGGCTAGCGGACCCTACGAGCAGTACTTC.

The table lists this clone with a few counts. The V call is TRBV2, the J call TRBJ2-7; 7 nucleotides match TRBD1. CDR3 length: 16 amino acids. With V trimmed by 5 bases and J by 2 bases, 12 bases remained unmatched. Germline lookup yields CDR1 SNHLY and CDR2 FYNNEI. The DNA of the CDR3 is TGTGCCAGCAGTACCCAACCGGGACAGTGGACCTACGAGCAGTACTTC. Protein sequence: CASSTQPGQWTYEQYF.

The chain employs TRBV27 and TRBJ2-7, with 8 bases matching TRBD2. Trimming took 4 bases from V and 3 from J; bases not matched to a gene: 2. CDR1 MNHEY and CDR2 SMNVEV come from the germline V gene (reference sequence). This CDR3 region has 13 residues. CDR3 region: CASSSREGYEQYF. The DNA for the CDR3 is TGTGCCAGCAGTTCCCGGGAGGGCTACGAGCAGTACTTC.

The V and J genes are TRBV9 and TRBJ2-3; 7 bases are a match to TRBD1. The CDR3 loop spans 16 amino acids. J lost 0 bases, V lost 0 bases, and 4 bases had no gene match. Germline CDR1 and CDR2: SGDLS and YYNGEE. The CDR3 loop is CASSVEGARSTDTQYF. CDR3 bases: TGTGCCAGCAGCGTAGAGGGGGCGCGGAGCACAGATACGCAGTATTTT. The full variable domain, with the rest looked up from reference TRBV9 and TRBJ2-3, is DSGVTQTPKHLITATGQRVTLRCSPRSGDLSVYWYQQSLDQGLQFLIQYYNGEERAKGNILERFSAQQFPDLHSELNLSSLELGDSALYFCASSVEGARSTDTQYFGPGTRLTVL.